Listed below are T cell receptor beta chains from one sample, sequenced in a study of identical twins. Via MiXCR, TCRdb re-called the 5' RACE reads, giving one row per CDR3 protein. Seen here are around 670,000 distinct CDR3 sequences, 6% to 6.5% observed once, and the top ten hold under 2%. The sequencing input was naive T cells sorted from blood. The source is a man aged 18 to 30 in good health. Both conserved end residues are part of each CDR3. Fields, in order: J gene, D gene, clone size, V gene, CDR3 DNA, CDR3 protein. A D gene is named only where the DNA matches it firmly. The listing skips clone size in some rows; elsewhere it reads once, few, many or a size class.

J: TRBJ2-3
D: TRBD2
size: NA
V: TRBV20-1
DNA: TGCAGTGCTCCACCGGGGGGGATCACAGATACGCAGTATTTT
CDR3: CSAPPGGITDTQYF

J: TRBJ2-3
D: TRBD2
size: few
V: TRBV12-3/TRBV12-4
DNA: TGTGCCAGCAGTTTAGCGTTCAGCGGGAGATACGGAACAGATACGCAGTATTTT
CDR3: CASSLAFSGRYGTDTQYF

J: TRBJ2-1
D: TRBD2
size: few
V: TRBV29-1
DNA: TGCAGCGTTGATACGGGAGGGGGCTACAATGAGCAGTTCTTC
CDR3: CSVDTGGGYNEQFF

J: TRBJ2-7
D: NA
size: few
V: TRBV20-1
DNA: TGCAGTGCTAGAGATGGACGGGACCGTACCTACGAGCAGTACTTC
CDR3: CSARDGRDRTYEQYF

J: TRBJ1-2
D: NA
size: NA
V: TRBV4-3
DNA: TGCGCCAGCAGCCAAGGGGGTCTCGGGACGACTTATGGCTACACCTTC
CDR3: CASSQGGLGTTYGYTF

J: TRBJ2-1
D: NA
size: many
V: TRBV20-1
DNA: TGCAGTGCTAGAGCTAGCGCAAACAATGAGCAGTTCTTC
CDR3: CSARASANNEQFF

J: TRBJ2-3
D: TRBD2
size: many
V: TRBV10-3
DNA: TGTGCCATCAGTGAGGAAGCAGCGGGAGTGCCAGATACGCAGTATTTT
CDR3: CAISEEAAGVPDTQYF

J: TRBJ1-3
D: NA
size: many
V: TRBV29-1
DNA: TGCAGCGTTGCCGTCAACTCTGGAAACACCATATATTTT
CDR3: CSVAVNSGNTIYF

J: TRBJ1-4
D: TRBD1
size: few
V: TRBV18
DNA: TGTGCCAGCTCACCCGACAGGGGTGTCGGGGAAAAACTGTTTTTT
CDR3: CASSPDRGVGEKLFF

J: TRBJ2-2
D: TRBD1
size: few
V: TRBV5-1
DNA: TGCGCCAGCAGCCCCCGGACAGGGGTAACCGGGGAGCTGTTTTTT
CDR3: CASSPRTGVTGELFF

J: TRBJ2-1
D: NA
size: many
V: TRBV9
DNA: TGTGCCAGCAGCGTACGCGACAACATCAATGAGCAGTTCTTC
CDR3: CASSVRDNINEQFF

J: TRBJ1-4
D: NA
size: few
V: TRBV9
DNA: TGTGCCAGCAGCCCCCATGGAGAAAATGAAAAACTGTTTTTT
CDR3: CASSPHGENEKLFF

J: TRBJ2-7
D: TRBD2
size: many
V: TRBV28
DNA: TGTGCCAGCAGTTCTCCCCTCGGACTAGCGGGACTTGGCGAGCAGTACTTC
CDR3: CASSSPLGLAGLGEQYF

J: TRBJ2-1
D: NA
size: NA
V: TRBV11-2
DNA: TGTGCCAGCAGCTCGGGCTCAGGGGAGTCAGTCCGGAGCCTTTACAATGAGCAGTTCTTC
CDR3: CASSSGSGESVRSLYNEQFF

J: TRBJ2-7
D: TRBD2
size: NA
V: TRBV6-4
DNA: TGTGCCACTATTCTAGCGGGCTACGAGCAGTACTTC
CDR3: CATILAGYEQYF

J: TRBJ1-2
D: TRBD1
size: NA
V: TRBV27
DNA: TGTGCCAGCAGTTCGCTCACGACAGGGGGCAGGAATGGCTACACCTTC
CDR3: CASSSLTTGGRNGYTF

J: TRBJ2-1
D: TRBD2
size: NA
V: TRBV29-1
DNA: TGCAGCGTTGAAGAAAGGAAACTAGCGGGGGGTTTAGAATACAATGAGCAGTTCTTC
CDR3: CSVEERKLAGGLEYNEQFF

J: TRBJ2-2
D: NA
size: NA
V: TRBV18
DNA: TGTGCCAGCTCACCAAAAGTGGTGGCCGGGGAGCTGTTTTTT
CDR3: CASSPKVVAGELFF

J: TRBJ2-5
D: TRBD1
size: NA
V: TRBV6-5
DNA: TGTGCCAGCAGTTACCTCGGACAGGGGTACTTC
CDR3: CASSYLGQGYF

J: TRBJ2-5
D: NA
size: NA
V: TRBV11-2
DNA: TGTGCCAGCAGCTTTGGCCGGATTCTAACCCCATCGTTGGGGACCCAGTACTTC
CDR3: CASSFGRILTPSLGTQYF

J: TRBJ1-5
D: NA
size: many
V: TRBV12-3/TRBV12-4
DNA: TGTGCCAGCGGGGCCGAAAATCAGCCCCAGCATTTT
CDR3: CASGAENQPQHF

J: TRBJ1-2
D: NA
size: few
V: TRBV27
DNA: TGTGCCAGCAGTTTCGGGCAGGGAGCTAACTATGGCTACACCTTC
CDR3: CASSFGQGANYGYTF

J: TRBJ2-3
D: NA
size: few
V: TRBV4-2
DNA: TGTGCCAGCAGCCAAGAAGGTGGCAGCACAGATACGCAGTATTTT
CDR3: CASSQEGGSTDTQYF

J: TRBJ1-1
D: NA
size: many
V: TRBV5-1
DNA: TGCGCCAGCAGCTTTGGCGTTACCGGTATGAACACTGAAGCTTTCTTT
CDR3: CASSFGVTGMNTEAFF

J: TRBJ1-3
D: NA
size: many
V: TRBV20-1
DNA: TGCAGTGCTAGGGTTATGGAAGGGGGGTACTCTGGAAACACCATATATTTT
CDR3: CSARVMEGGYSGNTIYF

J: TRBJ2-7
D: NA
size: few
V: TRBV21-1
DNA: TGTGCCAGCAGTCGAGGGTGCGGAGCGGACCCCTACGAGCAGTACTTC
CDR3: CASSRGCGADPYEQYF

J: TRBJ1-3
D: NA
size: few
V: TRBV2
DNA: TGTGCCAGCAGAAACCGAGGGGGAAACACCATATATTTT
CDR3: CASRNRGGNTIYF

J: TRBJ2-7
D: NA
size: few
V: TRBV27
DNA: TGTGCCAGCAGTTTACCGGGGAGGAAAGAGCAGTACTTC
CDR3: CASSLPGRKEQYF

J: TRBJ1-5
D: NA
size: few
V: TRBV4-3
DNA: TGCGCCAGCAGCCAAGATCTTGTCGGGGGCGATAGCAATCAGCCCCAGCATTTT
CDR3: CASSQDLVGGDSNQPQHF

J: TRBJ2-1
D: TRBD2
size: NA
V: TRBV5-1
DNA: TGCGCCAGCAGCTTGGGGGACTACGGGAATGAGCAGTTCTTC
CDR3: CASSLGDYGNEQFF

J: TRBJ2-1
D: NA
size: many
V: TRBV5-6
DNA: TGTGCCAGCAGCCTGGGACTTCGGCAGTTCTTC
CDR3: CASSLGLRQFF

J: TRBJ2-7
D: NA
size: many
V: TRBV7-2
DNA: TGTGCCAGCAGCTTAGGAGTAGAAAACTACGAGCAGTACTTC
CDR3: CASSLGVENYEQYF

J: TRBJ2-2
D: TRBD2
size: NA
V: TRBV29-1
DNA: TGCAGCGTGGACTGGGGGGGCACCGGGGAGCTGTTTTTT
CDR3: CSVDWGGTGELFF

J: TRBJ2-3
D: NA
size: few
V: TRBV12-3/TRBV12-4
DNA: TGTGCCAGCAGTTCAGTACGGAGCAACACAGATACGCAGTATTTT
CDR3: CASSSVRSNTDTQYF

J: TRBJ2-1
D: TRBD2
size: many
V: TRBV29-1
DNA: TGCAGCCTGGGGGCGGGAGGGAGAAATGAGCAGTTCTTC
CDR3: CSLGAGGRNEQFF

J: TRBJ2-6
D: NA
size: many
V: TRBV7-8
DNA: TGTGCCAGCAGCGCACCTATCTCTGGGGCCAACGTCCTGACTTTC
CDR3: CASSAPISGANVLTF

J: TRBJ2-2
D: NA
size: many
V: TRBV19
DNA: TGTGCCAGTAGTAGACCGTTTGACGGGGAGCTGTTTTTT
CDR3: CASSRPFDGELFF

J: TRBJ2-3
D: TRBD2
size: few
V: TRBV2
DNA: TGTGCCAGCAGTCCCCGGACTAGCGGGCTCACAGATACGCAGTATTTT
CDR3: CASSPRTSGLTDTQYF

J: TRBJ2-2
D: NA
size: many
V: TRBV20-1
DNA: TGCAGTGCTAGTTACGGGGGGAACACCGGGGAGCTGTTTTTT
CDR3: CSASYGGNTGELFF

J: TRBJ2-5
D: NA
size: many
V: TRBV20-1
DNA: TGCAGTGCTAGAGGGGCCTGGGAGACCCAGTACTTC
CDR3: CSARGAWETQYF

J: TRBJ2-2
D: NA
size: few
V: TRBV7-9
DNA: TGTGCCAGCGATGAAGGGGCTAGAAGGAACACCGGGGAGCTGTTTTTT
CDR3: CASDEGARRNTGELFF

J: TRBJ2-7
D: TRBD1
size: NA
V: TRBV28
DNA: TGTGCCAGTAAGATGACAGGGTTACTCTACGAGCAGTACTTC
CDR3: CASKMTGLLYEQYF

J: TRBJ1-1
D: TRBD1
size: many
V: TRBV5-1
DNA: TGCGCCAGCAATCTGAACACAGGGGACACTGAAGCTTTCTTT
CDR3: CASNLNTGDTEAFF

J: TRBJ1-1
D: TRBD1
size: many
V: TRBV10-3
DNA: TGTGCCATAGGGGGCTCACCCGACACTGAAGCTTTCTTT
CDR3: CAIGGSPDTEAFF

J: TRBJ2-7
D: TRBD2
size: many
V: TRBV7-8
DNA: TGTGCCAGCAGCTTAGCGCCTCGGCGACTAGCGGGGAATTCCTACGAGCAGTACTTC
CDR3: CASSLAPRRLAGNSYEQYF

J: TRBJ1-5
D: TRBD1
size: few
V: TRBV6-2/TRBV6-3
DNA: TGTGCCAGCAGCCCCCCAGGACAGGGGCTAAGCAATCAGCCCCAGCATTTT
CDR3: CASSPPGQGLSNQPQHF

J: TRBJ2-1
D: NA
size: many
V: TRBV28
DNA: TGTGCCAGCAGTCCCAGACTACGGGGGTCCTACAATGAGCAGTTCTTC
CDR3: CASSPRLRGSYNEQFF

J: TRBJ1-5
D: NA
size: NA
V: TRBV6-5
DNA: TGTGCCAGCAGTTACTCTACTCATAGCAATCAGCCCCAGCATTTT
CDR3: CASSYSTHSNQPQHF

J: TRBJ2-4
D: TRBD2
size: many
V: TRBV11-1
DNA: TGTGCCAGCAGCGAAAGGTCTAGCGGGTCCAAAAACATTCAGTACTTC
CDR3: CASSERSSGSKNIQYF

J: TRBJ1-5
D: TRBD1
size: NA
V: TRBV12-3/TRBV12-4
DNA: TGTGCCAGCAGTTTACTGGTAGGAGGGACAGTTAGCAATCAGCCCCAGCATTTT
CDR3: CASSLLVGGTVSNQPQHF

J: TRBJ2-1
D: TRBD1
size: many
V: TRBV5-1
DNA: TGCGCCAGCAGCTCGACAGGGGAGCGCAATGAGCAGTTCTTC
CDR3: CASSSTGERNEQFF

J: TRBJ1-2
D: TRBD1
size: few
V: TRBV18
DNA: TGTGCCAGCTCACGGACAGGGGAGGCCTTTGGCTACACCTTC
CDR3: CASSRTGEAFGYTF

J: TRBJ2-1
D: NA
size: many
V: TRBV27
DNA: TGTGCCAGCAGCCAACAGTCCACATTTCGCAATGAGCAGTTCTTC
CDR3: CASSQQSTFRNEQFF

J: TRBJ2-3
D: NA
size: NA
V: TRBV29-1
DNA: TGCAGCGACCTGGGGGGTAGGAATAGCACAGATACGCAGTATTTT
CDR3: CSDLGGRNSTDTQYF

J: TRBJ2-5
D: TRBD2
size: few
V: TRBV15
DNA: TGTGCCACCAGCACGATTAGCGGGAGCTCGGAGACCCAGTACTTC
CDR3: CATSTISGSSETQYF

J: TRBJ2-3
D: NA
size: few
V: TRBV7-2
DNA: TGTGCCAGCAGCCCTCGACTAGTTATTACAGATACGCAGTATTTT
CDR3: CASSPRLVITDTQYF

J: TRBJ2-4
D: TRBD1
size: many
V: TRBV5-1
DNA: TGCGCCAGCAGCTTAAACGATGACAGGGGTCGGAACATTCAGTACTTC
CDR3: CASSLNDDRGRNIQYF

J: TRBJ2-1
D: NA
size: many
V: TRBV30
DNA: TGTGCCTGGAGTGTAAGGGGACCCGGGGTCTTC
CDR3: CAWSVRGPGVF

J: TRBJ2-7
D: NA
size: few
V: TRBV5-1
DNA: TGCGCCAGCAGCTCTGGGGGTTCCCGTCGTGACGAGCAGTACTTC
CDR3: CASSSGGSRRDEQYF

J: TRBJ2-1
D: TRBD2
size: many
V: TRBV29-1
DNA: TGCAGCGGACCCGGGGGGGCGCGGAATGAGCAGTTCTTC
CDR3: CSGPGGARNEQFF